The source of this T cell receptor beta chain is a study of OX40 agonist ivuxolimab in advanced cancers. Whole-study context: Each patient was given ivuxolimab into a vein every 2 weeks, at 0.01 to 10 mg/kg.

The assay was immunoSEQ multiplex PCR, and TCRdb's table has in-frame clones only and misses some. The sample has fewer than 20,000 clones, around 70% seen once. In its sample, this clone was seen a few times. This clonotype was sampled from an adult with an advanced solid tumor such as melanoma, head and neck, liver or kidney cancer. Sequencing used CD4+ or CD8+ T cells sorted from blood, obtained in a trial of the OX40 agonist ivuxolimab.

DNA for the CDR3: TGTGCCAGCAGCGTAGCCCCCCGGAACACTGAAGCTTTCTTT. This codes for CASSVAPRNTEAFF. The chain employs TRBV9 and TRBJ1-1; D is ambiguous. Germline CDR1 and CDR2: SGDLS and YYNGEE. The CDR3 consists of 14 residues. V lost 0 bases to trimming and J lost 1 base, with 7 bases between them.